These 22 T cell receptor beta chains came from one sample sequenced in a study of neurological immune-mediated disorders. Documented time point: technical triplicate 3. TCRdb reprocessed the 5' RACE reads with MiXCR, giving one entry per CDR3 protein. Among about 31,000 distinct CDR3 sequences, roughly a sixth were seen once, and the ten largest hold 4% to 5%. Sequenced input: CD4+ T cells from blood. Source of these receptors: a female donor with HTLV-1-associated myelopathy (HAM/TSP).

V is TRBV29-1 and J is TRBJ2-3; 9 bases match TRBD1. There are 14 residues in the CDR3. CDR1 SQVTM and CDR2 ANQGSEA come from the germline V gene. Trimming removed 3 bases from V and 5 bases from J; junction bases left unmatched: 6. This CDR3 reads CSVETTGGRDTQYF. CDR3 in DNA: TGCAGCGTTGAGACGACAGGGGGGCGAGATACGCAGTATTTT.

The table lists this clonotype with many counts. The chain is built from TRBV7-2 and TRBJ2-7; D remains unclear. V lost 2 bases and J 1 base, leaving 12 bases between the germline ends. CDR3 length: 15 amino acids. The germline gives CDR1 SGHTA, CDR2 FQGNSA. The CDR3 nucleotides are TGTGCCAGCAGCTTAAGGCCAGAGAATTCCTACGAGCAGTACTTC. Its protein is CASSLRPENSYEQYF.

The sample holds many counts of this clonotype. V usage is TRBV7-6 and J usage is TRBJ2-1; D uncertain. V lost 1 base and J 4 bases, leaving 11 bases between the germline ends. This CDR3 has 15 residues. Germline-derived CDR1 and CDR2 are SGHVS and FNYEAQ. CDR3 region: CASSLGPPLYNEQFF. For the CDR3, the DNA is TGTGCCAGCAGCTTAGGGCCCCCCTTATACAATGAGCAGTTCTTC.

This clonotype was observed a few times. In nucleotides, the CDR3 is TGTGCCTGGAGTAGCGGTTACAATGAGCAGTTCTTC. It encodes CAWSSGYNEQFF. This chain connects TRBV30 to TRBJ2-1; perhaps TRBD2 as D (5 bases). Trimming removed 2 bases from V and 4 bases from J, with 6 bases in between. Germline values: CDR1 GTSNPN, CDR2 SVGIG (reference sequence). This CDR3 is built from 12 residues.

The V and J genes are TRBV6-5 and TRBJ2-7; 9 positions match TRBD1. The CDR3 runs to 14 residues. V shed 3 bases, J shed 6 bases, and the junction held 6 bases outside the gene matches. Germline V lookup: CDR1 MNHEY, CDR2 SVGAGI. The CDR3 here is CASSYSGQGSEQYF. Written as DNA, the CDR3 is TGTGCCAGCAGTTATTCGGGACAGGGTTCCGAGCAGTACTTC.

This clonotype occurred many times. The CDR3 is CASSSSGGASSEQFF. In nucleotides, the CDR3 is TGTGCCAGCAGCTCTAGCGGGGGGGCCTCCAGTGAGCAGTTCTTC. The rearrangement joins TRBV7-2 to TRBJ2-1, with 12 bases aligning to TRBD2. Unmatched junction bases numbered 7, after V lost 4 bases and J lost 9 bases. The germline gives CDR1 SGHTA, CDR2 FQGNSA. CDR3 length: 15 amino acids.

There are many counts of this clonotype. The chain combines TRBV5-1 with TRBJ2-7; either TRBD1 or TRBD2 may supply D (6 bases each). V shed 3 bases and J shed 3 bases, with 13 bases lying between them. The CDR3 length is 14 residues. Per the germline V gene, CDR1 is SGHRS and CDR2 is YFSETQ. The CDR3 reads CASSSEGHSYEQYF. CDR3 coding DNA: TGCGCCAGCAGCTCGGAGGGACACAGCTACGAGCAGTACTTC. The variable domain in full, with the rest retrieved from reference TRBV5-1 and TRBJ2-7, is KAGVTQTPRYLIKTRGQQVTLSCSPISGHRSVSWYQQTPGQGLQFLFEYFSETQRNKGNFPGRFSGRQFSNSRSEMNVSTLELGDSALYLCASSSEGHSYEQYFGPGTRLTVT.

This clonotype was seen at least ten times. The chain carries TRBV6-2 or TRBV6-3 and TRBJ1-5; perhaps TRBD1 as D (6 bases). There are 15 residues in the CDR3. Trimming cost V 7 bases and J 7 bases, with 20 bases left between them. CDR1 and CDR2 from the germline V gene are MNHEY and SVGEGT. CDR3 in DNA: TGTGCCAGCAAGAAGACAGGCTCCGTCGAGCAGCCCCAGCATTTT. Translating gives CASKKTGSVEQPQHF.

This clonotype occurred many times. This rearrangement joins TRBV7-2 to TRBJ2-7; a possible D gene is TRBD1 (5 bases). The CDR3 extends over 15 amino acids. V was shortened by 5 bases and J by 1 base, with 15 bases between the two germline ends. Germline lookup yields CDR1 SGHTA and CDR2 FQGNSA. The CDR3 DNA sequence: TGTGCCAGCAGCACCCCAGGGTTTTATTCCTACGAGCAGTACTTC. It translates to CASSTPGFYSYEQYF.

At least ten counts were recorded for this clonotype. The chain couples TRBV20-1 to TRBJ2-3, with 9 bases aligning to TRBD1. Trimming removed 2 bases from V and 5 bases from J; junction bases left unmatched: 20. Germline lookup yields CDR1 DFQATT and CDR2 SNEGSKA (reference sequence). The CDR3 runs to 19 residues. The DNA for the CDR3 is TGCAGTGCTAGACATCCACACACCACGGGACAGGGATTCATAGATACGCAGTATTTT. Amino acids: CSARHPHTTGQGFIDTQYF.

The CDR3 loop reads CASSPGLGTGGGETQYF. The CDR3 DNA sequence: TGCGCCAGCAGCCCGGGGCTCGGGACAGGGGGCGGAGAGACCCAGTACTTC. This sequence joins TRBV5-1 and TRBJ2-5; the match to TRBD1 covers 12 bases. The CDR3 extends over 17 amino acids. V was pared by 4 bases and J by 4 bases, with 11 bases of the junction left unmatched. Germline V gene data show CDR1 as SGHRS and CDR2 as YFSETQ.

This clonotype has a handful of counts. The rearrangement joins TRBV5-4 to TRBJ2-7, with D unresolved. Germline values: CDR1 SGHNT, CDR2 YYREEE (reference sequence). The CDR3 has 13 amino acids. V gave up 3 bases and J gave up 3 bases, with 10 bases separating them. This chain's CDR3 is CASSSPEGYEQYF. In nucleotides, the CDR3 is TGTGCCAGCAGCTCCCCGGAAGGCTACGAGCAGTACTTC.

This clonotype was detected ten times or more. CDR3 sequence reads: CASSLSENQPQHF. The CDR3 region has the DNA TGTGCCAGCAGTTTGTCGGAGAATCAGCCCCAGCATTTT. This chain links TRBV12-3 or TRBV12-4 with TRBJ1-5; D unresolved. This CDR3 is 13 amino acids long. Trimming removed 3 bases at V and 4 bases at J, with 7 bases between.

This clonotype was seen ten or more times. The genes are TRBV29-1 and TRBJ2-1; D is unclear. Germline-derived CDR1 and CDR2 are SQVTM and ANQGSEA. Trimming removed 4 bases from V and 0 bases from J, with 10 bases in between. CDR3 size: 14 residues. The CDR3 DNA is TGCAGCGTTGGATCCGTGGCCTCCTACAATGAGCAGTTCTTC. This codes for CSVGSVASYNEQFF.

In this sample, this clonotype turned up many times. This chain connects TRBV18 to TRBJ2-1; D may be TRBD2 (6 bases). The CDR3 has 13 residues. Per germline, CDR1 KGHSH and CDR2 LQKENI. The germline V and J ends were trimmed by 6 bases and 6 bases, with 12 bases remaining between them. CDR3 sequence (DNA): TGTGCCAGCTCCCGCGGGACTCTCAATGAGCAGTTCTTC. This gives the protein CASSRGTLNEQFF. The full variable domain, in which reference TRBV18 and TRBJ2-1 provide the parts outside the CDR3, is NAGVMQNPRHLVRRRGQEARLRCSPMKGHSHVYWYRQLPEEGLKFMVYLQKENIIDESGMPKERFSAEFPKEGPSILRIQQVVRGDSAAYFCASSRGTLNEQFFGPGTRLTVL.

The rearrangement uses TRBV5-1 and TRBJ2-7; 14 bases map to TRBD2. The V and J ends lost 4 bases and 7 bases, in that order; junction bases with no gene match: 16. The CDR3 covers 18 residues. Germline-derived CDR1 and CDR2 are SGHRS and YFSETQ. The CDR3 spells CASSPLGLAGGGSLEQYF. In DNA, the CDR3 is TGCGCCAGCAGCCCTCTTGGACTAGCGGGGGGCGGGAGTTTGGAGCAGTACTTC.

This clonotype came up many times. This chain links TRBV12-5 with TRBJ2-2; no definite D call. The V and J ends lost 7 bases and 4 bases respectively, with 13 bases between them. CDR1 is LGHNT, CDR2 FRNRAP, per germline. This CDR3 has 14 amino acids. The CDR3 is CASEHRLSTGELFF. In DNA form, the CDR3 reads TGTGCTAGTGAGCATAGGCTTTCCACCGGGGAGCTGTTTTTT.

As concerns this clonotype: Sequence at one end of the junction differs from germline and may be a read error. The rearrangement uses TRBV3-1 and TRBJ2-1; 8 nucleotides line up with TRBD2. The CDR3 covers 15 residues. Per germline, CDR1 LGHDT and CDR2 YNNKEL (reference sequence). CDR3 sequence reads: CASSPGRGGYNDQFF. The CDR3 coding sequence is TGTGCCAGCAGCCCCGGGAGGGGAGGTTACAATGATCAGTTCTTC.

This clonotype has ten or more counts. The V gene is TRBV6-5, the J gene TRBJ2-5, with 10 bases matching TRBD1. This CDR3 region has 17 residues. The trim removed 2 bases at V and 5 bases at J, leaving 11 bases unmatched. CDR1 MNHEY and CDR2 SVGAGI come from the germline V gene. The CDR3 sequence is CASSYSSPGQGLETQYF. The DNA for the CDR3 is TGTGCCAGCAGTTACAGTTCTCCGGGACAGGGGCTGGAGACCCAGTACTTC.

Many counts were recorded for this clonotype. The rearrangement joins TRBV5-1 to TRBJ1-1; unclear D gene. Trimming stripped 0 bases from V and 5 bases from J, with 11 bases between. Germline CDR1 is SGHRS and CDR2 is YFSETQ. There are 14 residues in the CDR3. This CDR3 is CASSLGIYGTEAFF. CDR3 nucleotide sequence: TGCGCCAGCAGCTTGGGGATATATGGTACTGAAGCTTTCTTT. Based on the CDR3 plus reference TRBV5-1 and TRBJ1-1, the full variable domain is KAGVTQTPRYLIKTRGQQVTLSCSPISGHRSVSWYQQTPGQGLQFLFEYFSETQRNKGNFPGRFSGRQFSNSRSEMNVSTLELGDSALYLCASSLGIYGTEAFFGQGTRLTVV.

Many counts were recorded for this clonotype. The rearrangement joins TRBV20-1 to TRBJ2-5, with TRBD2 matching 9 bases. CDR1 and CDR2 from the germline V gene are DFQATT and SNEGSKA (reference sequence). V lost 4 bases to trimming and J lost 5 bases; unmatched junction nucleotides: 5. This CDR3 region has 13 residues. The CDR3 nucleotides are TGCAGTGCTATGGGACTAGCTGGGGAGACCCAGTACTTC. Residues: CSAMGLAGETQYF.

This clonotype was observed at least ten times. The chain combines TRBV12-3 or TRBV12-4 with TRBJ2-2; 10 bases map to TRBD1. J gave up 5 bases and V 6 bases, and 6 bases lay outside the gene matches. This CDR3 is 15 amino acids long. CDR3 sequence: CASRAGQGITGELFF. The CDR3 DNA follows: TGTGCCAGCAGGGCGGGACAGGGGATTACCGGGGAGCTGTTTTTT.